This T cell receptor beta chain emerged from a study of CD8+CD57+ T cells in acquired aplastic anemia (dated by TCRdb to 2016 to 2019). The study in broad terms: On average, sorted CD4+ and CD8+ cells yielded 2.5 to 3.5 ug of extracted DNA, with a range of about 0.18 to 30 ug. An average of about 10 million reads for CD4+ cells and 11.0 million reads for CD8+ cells was obtained from healthy donor samples.

TCR beta VDJ combination and CDR3 sequence profiling used genomic DNA as the template. An Illumina HiSeq 2000 was used for TCR repertoire sequencing. Under the source paper's analysis protocol: TRBV/TRBJ rearrangement plots, CDR3 size and DJ length profiles, and Simpson's diversity index were used to assess repertoires. Whichever DNA sequence was most abundant in the deep sequencing data was defined as the immunodominant clone. CDR3 amino acid sequences were checked for sharing across subjects and were also compared against the VDJdb database and published repertoires. TCRdb cleaned the public reads at Q25 with fastp, built clones with MiXCR and kept in-frame beta chains. Under each unique CDR3 protein, matching rows form one entry showing the most common genes and DNA. In this record, the V and J calls reflect TCRdb's handling and not the investigators' own analysis. Present in this sample are about 81,000 distinct CDR3 sequences, around 44% of which were seen just once. Together, the top ten hold 66% of the sample.

The investigation overall reported the following: Twenty-nine CD8+ CDR3 sequences were found to be shared between patients and controls, but these sequences appeared to be highly expressed in patients and within the immunodominant clones of the patients. No significant difference in CD8+ Simpson's diversity was found between patients and healthy controls (P=0.060).

TCR repertoires of sorted CD4+ and CD8+ blood T cells from severe aplastic anemia patients and healthy subjects were deep-sequenced in the study. Ficoll-Paque density gradient centrifugation was used to isolate peripheral blood mononuclear cells. Before DNA was extracted, CD4+ and CD8+ T cells were sorted using either FACS or magnetic beads. There are a few counts of this clonotype. The antigen it binds to is not known. No base quality values were provided; no much bigger clone lies one nucleotide off. Counted from cysteine to phenylalanine, this CDR3 has 15 amino acids. The CDR3 DNA has 45 bases and is translated from base 1. Compared with germline, V lacks 4 bases and J lacks 1 base; bases without a gene match: 7. Based on the germline V gene (reference sequence), the CDR1 and CDR2 sequences are SGHNT and YYREEE.

The sequence is built from TRBV5-4 and TRBJ2-7, with TRBD1 identical over 8 junction bases. The receptor was isolated from a human donor in good health, serving as a control. Input material: sorted CD4+, CD8+, or CD8+CD57+ T cells (not recorded which) from PBMCs. The CDR3 region: CASSVIDRGSYEQYF. The sequenced DNA is TGTGCCAGCAGCGTAATAGACAGGGGTTCCTACGAGCAGTACTTC. With the portions outside the CDR3 filled from the reference TRBV5-4 and TRBJ2-7 genes, the complete variable region becomes ETGVTQSPTHLIKTRGQQVTLRCSSQSGHNTVSWYQQALGQGPQFIFQYYREEENGRGNFPPRFSGLQFPNYSSELNVNALELDDSALYLCASSVIDRGSYEQYFGPGTRLTVT.